Below are 29 T cell receptor beta chains sequenced from a single sample in a study of blood T cell repertoires in COVID-19. Clones were read by immunoSEQ multiplex PCR, and TCRdb kept only the in-frame ones, dropping some. The sample lists 200,000 to 250,000 clones; 84% were seen once. Sequencing was performed on peripheral blood. All receptors come from a woman aged 60 to 75 who had recovered from COVID-19.

With respect to this clone: This clone may be a read error of a much larger clone one base away. Other DNA variants within this sample encode the same CDR3. This rearrangement joins TRBV27 to TRBJ2-7; D is perhaps TRBD1 (5 bases). The V and J ends lost 6 bases and 4 bases respectively, with 19 bases between them. The CDR3 is 15 residues long. CDR1 is MNHEY and CDR2 is SMNVEV in the germline V gene (reference sequence). CDR3 protein: CASRGDRASPYEQYF. The CDR3 nucleotides read TGTGCCAGCAGAGGGGATAGGGCTTCACCATACGAGCAGTACTTC.

This clone came up once. V usage is TRBV2 and J usage is TRBJ1-1; D uncertain. V lost 3 bases and J 2 bases, leaving 4 bases between the germline ends. The germline gives CDR1 SNHLY, CDR2 FYNNEI. The CDR3 runs 12 residues. This CDR3 reads CASSDSNTEAFF. CDR3 bases: TGTGCCAGCAGTGACAGTAACACTGAAGCTTTCTTT.

The chain is built from TRBV5-1 and TRBJ2-5, with D possibly matching TRBD2 (6 bases). The CDR3 is made up of 13 amino acids. Germline V gene lookup returns CDR1 SGHRS and CDR2 YFSETQ. V was trimmed by 1 base and J by 10 bases, leaving 14 bases between them. DNA for the CDR3: TGCGCCAGCAGCTTGCCCCGCGTGGGGGGCCAGTACTTC. Its protein product is CASSLPRVGGQYF.

The chain has TRBV10-3 and TRBJ2-6; no clear D. The CDR3 has 16 amino acids. V lost 6 bases and J 0 bases, leaving 12 bases between the germline ends. Germline CDR1 reads ENHRY; CDR2 reads SYGVKD. CDR3 DNA sequence: TGTGCCATCAGCGATAGGCGGAGCTCTGGGGCCAACGTCCTGACTTTC. Residues: CAISDRRSSGANVLTF.

This clone was seen more than once but under ten times. The same CDR3 is also encoded by other DNA sequences in this sample. This chain's CDR3 is CAWSVRGNQPQHF. CDR3 DNA: TGTGCCTGGAGTGTTCGGGGAAATCAGCCCCAGCATTTT. The chain recombines TRBV30 with TRBJ1-5; D uncertain. This CDR3 contains 13 residues. Germline V lookup: CDR1 GTSNPN, CDR2 SVGIG (reference sequence). V lost 0 bases to trimming and J lost 4 bases, with 7 bases between them.

The chain couples TRBV4-1 to TRBJ1-2, with D maybe TRBD1 (6 bases). The germline V gene has CDR1 MGHRA and CDR2 YSYEKL. The ends were cut back, 1 base at V and 8 bases at J, with 20 bases in the middle. This CDR3 comprises 16 residues. In DNA, the CDR3 is TGCGCCAGCAGCCAAGTGGGGGGGGGCCGCTCTGACGGCTACACCTTC. Translating it yields CASSQVGGGRSDGYTF.

This clone was seen only a few times. This chain uses TRBV19 with TRBJ2-7, with TRBD2 identical over 7 bases. In germline, CDR1 is LNHDA, CDR2 SQIVND (reference sequence). With V trimmed by 4 bases and J by 3 bases, 6 bases remained unmatched. CDR3 length: 14 residues. This CDR3 reads CASSTTTGGYEQYF. The CDR3 DNA reads TGTGCCAGTAGTACGACTACGGGAGGCTACGAGCAGTACTTC.

This chain connects TRBV27 to TRBJ2-1; D remains unclear. CDR3 length: 13 residues. Trimming shortened V by 7 bases and J by 5 bases, and 12 bases separated the two germline ends. CDR1 and CDR2 (germline): MNHEY, SMNVEV (reference sequence). The CDR3 spells CASISRNNNEQFF. The CDR3 DNA reads as TGTGCCAGCATCTCCAGGAATAACAATGAGCAGTTCTTC.

This chain connects TRBV5-1 to TRBJ1-1; TRBD1 matches 9 bases. The junction had 5 bases not matched to a gene; V was cut back by 6 bases and J by 2 bases. Germline assignment: CDR1 SGHRS and CDR2 YFSETQ. This CDR3 contains 14 residues. The CDR3 loop reads CASTRDRANTEAFF. The CDR3 DNA is TGCGCCAGCACCCGGGACAGGGCCAACACTGAAGCTTTCTTT. The variable domain in full, with the rest retrieved from reference TRBV5-1 and TRBJ1-1, is KAGVTQTPRYLIKTRGQQVTLSCSPISGHRSVSWYQQTPGQGLQFLFEYFSETQRNKGNFPGRFSGRQFSNSRSEMNVSTLELGDSALYLCASTRDRANTEAFFGQGTRLTVV.

The J gene is TRBJ1-1, the V gene TRBV5-1, with D hard to call. V lost 1 base, J lost 4 bases, and 11 bases lay in between. CDR3 size: 14 residues. Germline CDR1 and CDR2: SGHRS and YFSETQ. The CDR3 DNA sequence: TGCGCCAGCAGCTTGTTAGGCGGGAGCACTGAAGCTTTCTTT. Amino acid sequence: CASSLLGGSTEAFF.

The J gene is TRBJ1-2, the V gene TRBV7-8, with 7 bases aligning to TRBD1. J gave up 4 bases and V 4 bases, and 9 bases lay outside the gene matches. The germline gives CDR1 SGHVS, CDR2 FQNEAQ. CDR3 length: 15 residues. As DNA, the CDR3 is TGTGCCAGCAGCTCCCGGGACAGTGGAGGCTATGGCTACACCTTC. It encodes CASSSRDSGGYGYTF.

V is TRBV10-1 and J is TRBJ2-7, with 9 bases that match TRBD1. Germline assignment: CDR1 WNHNN and CDR2 SYGVQD (reference sequence). This CDR3 spans 14 amino acids. V was pared by 5 bases and J by 2 bases, with 4 bases of the junction left unmatched. DNA for the CDR3: TGCGCCAGCAGTAAGGGACAGGGAGCCTACGAGCAGTACTTC. Its translation is CASSKGQGAYEQYF.

Written as DNA, the CDR3 is TGTGCCAGCTCACCTGGGGCACAGAACAATCAGCCCCAGCATTTT. Protein: CASSPGAQNNQPQHF. The gene calls are TRBV18 and TRBJ1-5; D may be TRBD1 (5 bases). Germline CDR1 reads KGHSH; CDR2 reads LQKENI. The CDR3 spans 15 residues. The germline V and J ends were trimmed by 3 bases and 3 bases, with 12 bases remaining between them.

The J gene is TRBJ2-3, the V gene TRBV6-5; no firm D call. The CDR3 has 12 amino acids. V lost 6 bases and J lost 1, with 5 bases in between. CDR1 MNHEY and CDR2 SVGAGI come from the germline V gene. The CDR3 loop is CASRGGTDTQYF. DNA of the CDR3: TGTGCCAGCAGAGGAGGCACAGATACGCAGTATTTT.

The chain is built from TRBV4-1 and TRBJ2-5, with TRBD1 identical over 9 bases. CDR3 length equals 15 residues. J lost 5 bases, V lost 1 base, and 5 bases had no gene match. Looked up from germline, CDR1 is MGHRA and CDR2 is YSYEKL. For the CDR3, the DNA is TGCGCCAGCAGCCAAGCCGGGACAGGGTCCGAGACCCAGTACTTC. Protein: CASSQAGTGSETQYF.

The V gene is TRBV3-1 (or the pseudogene TRBV3-2), the J gene TRBJ2-6; the match to TRBD1 covers 9 bases. CDR1 and CDR2 (germline): LGHDT, YNNKEL (reference sequence). The CDR3 spans 17 residues. With V trimmed by 4 bases and J by 0 bases, 4 bases remained unmatched. CDR3 nucleotide sequence: TGTGCCAGCAGCCTCGGACAGGGGAGCTCTGGGGCCAACGTCCTGACTTTC. Protein product: CASSLGQGSSGANVLTF.

The chain joins TRBV19 to TRBJ1-4; D uncertain. The germline V gene encodes CDR1 LNHDA and CDR2 SQIVND (reference sequence). The ends were cut back, 8 bases at V and 4 bases at J, with 20 bases in the middle. The CDR3 has 16 amino acids. The CDR3 region is CASAPTGDHSNEKLFF. The CDR3 nucleotides read TGTGCCAGTGCCCCGACTGGAGACCATAGTAATGAAAAACTGTTTTTT.

The chain combines TRBV2 with TRBJ1-4; D is unresolved. V lost 8 bases, J lost 0 bases, and 16 bases lay in between. Per the germline V gene, CDR1 is SNHLY and CDR2 is FYNNEI. This CDR3 is built from 16 residues. CDR3 DNA sequence: TGTGCCAGCCACCACGGAGGGCAAGCAACTAATGAAAAACTGTTTTTT. It codes for CASHHGGQATNEKLFF. Filled out from reference TRBV2 and TRBJ1-4, the complete variable domain reads EPEVTQTPSHQVTQMGQEVILRCVPISNHLYFYWYRQILGQKVEFLVSFYNNEISEKSEIFDDQFSVERPDGSNFTLKIRSTKLEDSAMYFCASHHGGQATNEKLFFGSGTQLSVL.

J is TRBJ2-5 and V is TRBV10-1; D might be TRBD2 (5 bases). The CDR3 is 14 residues long. The V gene lost 6 bases and the J gene lost 5 bases, with 16 bases spanning the gap. Looked up from germline, CDR1 is WNHNN and CDR2 is SYGVQD (reference sequence). In DNA, the CDR3 is TGCGCCAGCAGCCGAACCGGGGTCAGGGAGACCCAGTACTTC. Encoded protein: CASSRTGVRETQYF.

The rearrangement joins TRBV2 to TRBJ2-5; no clear D gene. The germline V gene has CDR1 SNHLY and CDR2 FYNNEI. With 6 bases removed from V and 3 bases from J, the gap between germline ends came to 11 bases. This CDR3 is built from 13 residues. CDR3 sequence: CASSKLLKETQYF. The CDR3 DNA reads TGTGCCAGCAGCAAACTACTGAAAGAGACCCAGTACTTC.

The V and J genes are TRBV4-3 and TRBJ1-2, with TRBD1 as a possible D gene (6 bases). Deletions cut 8 bases from V and 4 bases from J, with 8 bases between. The CDR3 is 11 residues long. Germline values: CDR1 LGHNA, CDR2 YSLEER. DNA for the CDR3: TGCGCCAGCCAGGGGCTCTATGGCTACACCTTC. It is translated as CASQGLYGYTF.

The table lists this clone with a count of one. V usage is TRBV7-3 and J usage is TRBJ1-1, with D unresolved. Trimming pared 5 bases from V and 3 bases from J, leaving 13 bases between. The CDR3 is 14 residues long. Germline V gives CDR1 SGHTA, CDR2 FQGTGA. CDR3 coding DNA: TGTGCCAGCAGCAGAACGGCGGCCGACACTGAAGCTTTCTTT. Translated: CASSRTAADTEAFF.

The chain uses TRBV11-2 and TRBJ2-2; 8 bases are a match to TRBD1. V was clipped by 1 base and J by 4 bases; unmatched bases: 8. Germline-derived CDR1 and CDR2 are SGHAT and FQNNGV. The CDR3 contains 17 residues. DNA of the CDR3: TGTGCCAGCAGCTTAGTTATGCAGGGGGCGGCCACCGGGGAGCTGTTTTTT. Its translation is CASSLVMQGAATGELFF. The entire variable domain, with the rest obtained from reference TRBV11-2 and TRBJ2-2, is as follows: EAGVAQSPRYKIIEKRQSVAFWCNPISGHATLYWYQQILGQGPKLLIQFQNNGVVDDSQLPKDRFSAERLKGVDSTLKIQPAKLEDSAVYLCASSLVMQGAATGELFFGEGSRLTVL.

The J gene is TRBJ2-5, the V gene TRBV2, with 7 bases lining up with TRBD1. After removal of 8 bases from V and 7 bases from J, the junction contained 10 bases not matched to a gene. The CDR3 spans 13 residues. Looked up from germline, CDR1 is SNHLY and CDR2 is FYNNEI. The chain's CDR3 is CASERQGRVTQYF. In DNA, the CDR3 is TGTGCCAGCGAGAGACAGGGCCGAGTGACCCAGTACTTC.

V is TRBV7-8 and J is TRBJ2-1; D unclear. With 2 bases removed from V and 3 bases from J, the gap between germline ends came to 11 bases. This CDR3 spans 15 amino acids. Germline V lookup: CDR1 SGHVS, CDR2 FQNEAQ. CDR3 amino acids: CASSLPGRGYNEQFF. DNA for the CDR3: TGTGCCAGCAGCTTACCCGGTCGCGGCTACAATGAGCAGTTCTTC.

The chain joins TRBV9 to TRBJ2-7; 11 positions agree with TRBD2. Germline V CDR1 and CDR2: SGDLS, YYNGEE. The CDR3 contains 14 residues. The V gene end was trimmed by 4 bases and the J gene end by 2 bases; junction bases not matched to a gene: 2. CDR3 residues: CASSMTSGAYEQYF. Here the CDR3 DNA reads TGTGCCAGCAGCATGACTAGCGGGGCCTACGAGCAGTACTTC.

The chain has TRBV28 and TRBJ1-6; D is uncertain. This CDR3 is built from 12 residues. Germline CDR1 reads MDHEN; CDR2 reads SYDVKM. V gave up 5 bases and J gave up 7 bases, with 6 bases separating them. CDR3 region: CASSQANSPLHF. The CDR3 coding sequence is TGTGCCAGCAGTCAGGCCAATTCACCCCTCCACTTT.

The CDR3: CASSVGLVAPQETQYF. For the CDR3, the DNA is TGTGCCAGCAGCGTAGGGCTTGTGGCCCCCCAAGAGACCCAGTACTTC. The gene calls are TRBV9 and TRBJ2-5; D unresolved. The CDR3 contains 16 residues. V was shortened by 0 bases and J by 1 base, with 13 bases between the two germline ends. Germline V gene sequence: CDR1 SGDLS, CDR2 YYNGEE.

This CDR3 reads CAWSVQDRGYNSPLHF. As DNA, the CDR3 is TGTGCCTGGAGTGTCCAGGACAGGGGCTATAATTCACCCCTCCACTTT. V usage is TRBV30 and J usage is TRBJ1-6; 9 bases match TRBD1. This CDR3 has 16 residues. J lost 3 bases, V lost 0 bases, and 3 bases had no gene match. From germline, CDR1 is GTSNPN and CDR2 SVGIG (reference sequence).